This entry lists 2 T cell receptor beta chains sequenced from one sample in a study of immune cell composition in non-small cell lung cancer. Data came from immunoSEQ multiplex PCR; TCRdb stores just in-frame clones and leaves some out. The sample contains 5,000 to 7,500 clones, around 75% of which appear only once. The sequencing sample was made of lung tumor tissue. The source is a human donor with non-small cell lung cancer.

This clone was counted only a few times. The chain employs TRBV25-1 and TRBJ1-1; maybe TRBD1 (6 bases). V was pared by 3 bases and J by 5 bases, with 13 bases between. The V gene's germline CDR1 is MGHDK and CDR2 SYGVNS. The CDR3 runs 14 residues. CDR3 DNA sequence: TGTGCCAGCAGTGAGGGACACCCGGGGACTGAAGCTTTCTTT. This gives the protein CASSEGHPGTEAFF. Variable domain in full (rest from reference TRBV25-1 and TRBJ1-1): EADIYQTPRYLVIGTGKKITLECSQTMGHDKMYWYQQDPGMELHLIHYSYGVNSTEKGDLSSESTVSRIRTEHFPLTLESARPSHTSQYLCASSEGHPGTEAFFGQGTRLTVV.

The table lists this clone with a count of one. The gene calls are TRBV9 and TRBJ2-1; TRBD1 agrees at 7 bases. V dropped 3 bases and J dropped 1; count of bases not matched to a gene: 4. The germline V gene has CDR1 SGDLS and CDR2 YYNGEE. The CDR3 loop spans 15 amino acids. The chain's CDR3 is CASSGRDRSYNEQFF. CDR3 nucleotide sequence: TGTGCCAGCAGCGGCCGGGACAGATCCTACAATGAGCAGTTCTTC.